This record concerns one T cell receptor beta chain sequence. As yet, its antigen is unknown. This entry is derived from a study of response to subunit inactivated influenza vaccine. MiXCR, applied by TCRdb to the RT-PCR reads, yields one record per CDR3 protein. The sample consists of about 240,000 distinct CDR3 sequences, about 12% of them appearing once. Overall study results and limits: Every seasonal influenza vaccination brings in few new T cells, the authors suggested.

The CDR3 totals 16 residues. Germline V gene lookup returns CDR1 SGHAT and CDR2 FQNNGV. The V end lost 2 bases, the J end lost 0 bases, and 14 bases lay between the germline ends. The chain joins TRBV11-2 to TRBJ2-7, with D possibly matching TRBD2 (6 bases). The sample in question was non-naive T cells sorted from PBMCs, obtained approximately 15 days before vaccination. The origin of this receptor is a man aged 45-65 years who received an inactivated influenza vaccine. The CDR3 DNA sequence: TGTGCCAGCAGCTTAATCGGGGGTAGGAGCTCCTACGAGCAGTACTTC. It encodes CASSLIGGRSSYEQYF. The entire variable domain, with the rest obtained from reference TRBV11-2 and TRBJ2-7, is as follows: EAGVAQSPRYKIIEKRQSVAFWCNPISGHATLYWYQQILGQGPKLLIQFQNNGVVDDSQLPKDRFSAERLKGVDSTLKIQPAKLEDSAVYLCASSLIGGRSSYEQYFGPGTRLTVT.